This entry lists 12 T cell receptor beta chains sequenced from one sample in a study of neurological immune-mediated disorders. TCRdb reprocessed the 5' RACE reads via MiXCR and lists one record per CDR3 protein. The sample contains 50,000 to 60,000 distinct CDR3 sequences, over 3.5% of which appear only once. Sequenced material: CD4+ T cells from blood. Receptor source: a woman in her 40s with multiple sclerosis.

Ten or more counts support this clonotype. The V and J genes are TRBV20-1 and TRBJ1-2; D ambiguous. This CDR3 contains 12 residues. Trimming cost V 3 bases and J 4 bases, with 9 bases left between them. CDR1 and CDR2 from the germline V gene are DFQATT and SNEGSKA (reference sequence). CDR3 sequence reads: CSASWQSYGYTF. The DNA of the CDR3 is TGCAGTGCTAGCTGGCAGTCCTATGGCTACACCTTC.

This clonotype was recorded at least ten times. The chain carries TRBV5-1 and TRBJ1-2; 9 bases line up with TRBD1. The germline gives CDR1 SGHRS, CDR2 YFSETQ. This CDR3 spans 16 amino acids. J was trimmed by 4 bases and V by 2 bases; bases with no gene match: 9. For the CDR3, the DNA is TGCGCCAGCAGCTTCGAACCGGGACAGGGTTTCTATGGCTACACCTTC. Translation: CASSFEPGQGFYGYTF.

This clonotype appeared many times. The rearrangement joins TRBV5-1 to TRBJ2-2; TRBD1 matches at 7 bases. J was trimmed by 1 base and V by 1 base; bases with no gene match: 13. In germline, CDR1 is SGHRS, CDR2 YFSETQ. The CDR3 is 19 amino acids. CDR3 DNA: TGCGCCAGCAGCTTGAGACAGGGCGCTGTGGTACGGAACACCGGGGAGCTGTTTTTT. Translation gives CASSLRQGAVVRNTGELFF.

This clonotype was recorded many times. The V and J genes are TRBV5-1 and TRBJ2-3, with 7 bases lining up with TRBD1. Germline V CDR1 and CDR2: SGHRS, YFSETQ. V lost 4 bases, J lost 2 bases, and 7 bases stayed unmatched. The CDR3 loop spans 15 amino acids. The CDR3 is CASSARDSLTDTQYF. CDR3 bases: TGCGCCAGCAGCGCCCGGGACAGCCTCACAGATACGCAGTATTTT.

In its sample, this clonotype was seen many times. This chain uses TRBV9 with TRBJ2-1; TRBD2 might be the D (7 bases). There are 15 residues in the CDR3. V was clipped by 1 base and J by 6 bases, with 14 bases between them. Germline CDR1 reads SGDLS; CDR2 reads YYNGEE. The CDR3 loop reads CASSVRAGALNEQFF. The CDR3 region has the DNA TGTGCCAGCAGCGTAAGGGCGGGGGCCCTCAATGAGCAGTTCTTC.

In its sample, this clonotype was seen many times. The rearrangement joins TRBV25-1 to TRBJ2-3; 7 nucleotides align to TRBD1. V dropped 7 bases and J dropped 0; count of bases not matched to a gene: 7. Germline V lookup: CDR1 MGHDK, CDR2 SYGVNS. The CDR3 totals 15 residues. The CDR3 reads CASTQTGPSTDTQYF. The CDR3 DNA follows: TGTGCCAGCACACAGACAGGGCCTAGCACAGATACGCAGTATTTT.

This clonotype is medium-sized by share. The chain uses TRBV20-1 and TRBJ2-1; the D gene is possibly TRBD1 (6 bases). Between the trimmed V and J ends, which lost 5 bases and 16 bases, there was a span of 18 bases. The CDR3 runs to 11 residues. Germline loops: CDR1 DFQATT, CDR2 SNEGSKA (reference sequence). CDR3 in amino acids: CSASDSASSFF. In nucleotides, the CDR3 is TGCAGTGCTTCGGACAGCGCATCATCTTTCTTC.

This clonotype was seen many times. The chain is built from TRBV15 and TRBJ2-5; possibly TRBD2 for D (5 bases). Per germline, CDR1 LNHNV and CDR2 YYDKDF (reference sequence). This CDR3 contains 15 residues. The V end lost 0 bases, the J end lost 2 bases, and 10 bases lay between the germline ends. CDR3 in DNA: TGTGCCACCAGCAGAGATATCGGGATACAAGAGACCCAGTACTTC. This encodes CATSRDIGIQETQYF.

The chain uses TRBV12-3 or TRBV12-4 and TRBJ1-2; 8 bases align to TRBD1. With 6 bases clipped from V and 3 bases from J, the junction kept 9 bases outside the gene matches. This CDR3 spans 15 amino acids. The CDR3 DNA reads TGTGCCAGCAGCCGTGGACAGGGCTATGACTATGGCTACACCTTC. Translation: CASSRGQGYDYGYTF.

This clonotype appeared many times. The CDR3 DNA reads TGTGCCAGCAGCTTTGAAGTGGGCAGAAACAATGAGCAGTTCTTC. Protein sequence: CASSFEVGRNNEQFF. The J gene is TRBJ2-1, the V gene TRBV5-4; D gene ambiguous. Germline CDR1 and CDR2: SGHNT and YYREEE (reference sequence). The CDR3 loop spans 15 amino acids. The V gene lost 2 bases and the J gene lost 5 bases, with 14 bases spanning the gap.

Many counts were recorded for this clonotype. The CDR3 loop is CASSFQSGELFF. The CDR3 DNA follows: TGTGCCAGCAGTTTTCAATCCGGGGAGCTGTTTTTT. J is TRBJ2-2 and V is TRBV12-3 or TRBV12-4, with no clear D. V dropped 3 bases and J dropped 6 bases, with 5 bases sitting between them. The CDR3 runs to 12 residues.

This clonotype was seen ten or more times. The chain recombines TRBV27 with TRBJ1-1; TRBD1 agrees at 8 bases. Germline CDR1 is MNHEY and CDR2 is SMNVEV (reference sequence). J was trimmed by 1 base and V by 3 bases; bases with no gene match: 10. The CDR3 covers 17 residues. The CDR3 sequence: CASSFRQGIQKNTEAFF. In nucleotides, the CDR3 is TGTGCCAGCAGTTTTCGACAGGGGATTCAAAAGAACACTGAAGCTTTCTTT.